A selection of T cell receptor beta chains follows, all from one sample in a study of T cell changes during pregnancy in multiple sclerosis. Clones were sequenced by immunoSEQ multiplex PCR, and TCRdb holds only the in-frame ones, with some missing. The sample has approximately 68,000 clones, about nine tenths seen once; the top ten hold approximately 1.4%. The sample here was peripheral blood, taken in the second trimester of pregnancy. These TCRs come from a female donor with multiple sclerosis, enrolled in a pregnancy study. Each CDR3 is given with its conserved first and last residue. The order of the fields is clone size, J gene, CDR3 length, D gene, V gene, CDR3 DNA, CDR3 protein. The D gene is left open where the match is weak. Size values are once, few and many counts, or a class for expanded clones, and some rows have none.

>.|TRBJ1-5|13|TRBD1|TRBV6-4
TGTGCCAGCAGCGCAACAGGGGATCAGCCCCAGCATTTT
CASSATGDQPQHF
>.|TRBJ2-7|15|TRBD1|TRBV18
TGTGCCAGCTCACCTGGGACAGGGCCGATCTACGAGCAGTACTTC
CASSPGTGPIYEQYF
>.|TRBJ1-1|11|.|TRBV10-3
TGTGCCATCAGCCATGACACTGAAGCTTTCTTT
CAISHDTEAFF
>.|TRBJ2-5|20|TRBD2|TRBV4-2
TGTGCCAGCAGCCAAGATGGACTAGCGGGGGGATATTTCCCCAGGGAGACCCAGTACTTC
CASSQDGLAGGYFPRETQYF
>.|TRBJ1-4|18|TRBD1|TRBV5-1
TGCGCCAGCAGCTCACACAGGGGGCTCGGAGCAACTAATGAAAAACTGTTTTTT
CASSSHRGLGATNEKLFF
>.|TRBJ1-5|14|TRBD1|TRBV5-1
TGCGCCAGCAGCGCGCAGGGGGGCAATCAGCCCCAGCATTTT
CASSAQGGNQPQHF
>.|TRBJ2-7|12|TRBD1|TRBV10-1
TGCGCCAGCAGTAGGACAGGGGGAGAGCAGTACTTC
CASSRTGGEQYF
>.|TRBJ1-2|14|TRBD1|TRBV27
TGTGCCAGCAGACCACAGGGGCTATTTTATGGCTACACCTTC
CASRPQGLFYGYTF
>.|TRBJ1-1|16|.|TRBV5-1
TGCGCCAGCAGCCGTGACCGCATAGCTCTGAACACTGAAGCTTTCTTT
CASSRDRIALNTEAFF
>.|TRBJ2-1|14|.|TRBV19
TGTGCCAGTAGTAATAATGGCGGGGCAAATGAGCAGTTCTTC
CASSNNGGANEQFF
>.|TRBJ2-2|15|TRBD1|TRBV7-6
TGTGCCAGCAGCCCCGGGACAGGGCGGACCGGGGAGCTGTTTTTT
CASSPGTGRTGELFF
>.|TRBJ2-5|11|.|TRBV28
TGTGCCAGCAGTTTCGGAGAGACCCAGTACTTC
CASSFGETQYF
>.|TRBJ2-2|12|.|TRBV2
TGTGCCAGCCAGGGTTACACCGGGGAGCTGTTTTTT
CASQGYTGELFF
>.|TRBJ1-5|14|.|TRBV5-1
TGCGCCAGCAGCTTGGCAGGTTCCAATCAGCCCCAGCATTTT
CASSLAGSNQPQHF
>.|TRBJ1-1|13|.|TRBV6-1
TGTGCCAGCAGTGAAGCCCTCCGGGCTGAAGCTTTCTTT
CASSEALRAEAFF
>.|TRBJ1-2|20|.|TRBV5-1
TGCGCCAGCAGCTTGGCGGGGGGCAGTACCTCTTTCGAAGCTAACTATGGCTACACCTTC
CASSLAGGSTSFEANYGYTF
>few|TRBJ1-5|16|.|TRBV27
TGTGCCAGCAGTTTGTCACCACAGGGACGATTGCAGCCCCAGCATTTT
CASSLSPQGRLQPQHF
>.|TRBJ1-4|14|.|TRBV6-4
TGTGCCAGCAGTGAGGTTGGACGGTCCGGGAGACTGTTTTTT
CASSEVGRSGRLFF
>.|TRBJ1-1|13|.|TRBV11-1
TGTGCCAGCAGCTCCAGAGGGGGAACCGAAGCTTTCTTT
CASSSRGGTEAFF
>.|TRBJ1-4|16|TRBD1|TRBV19
TGTGCCAGTAGTACTCTCATACAGGGGACTAATGAAAAACTGTTTTTT
CASSTLIQGTNEKLFF
>.|TRBJ2-7|15|TRBD1|TRBV5-1
TGCGCCAGCAGCTCGTTACAGGGGGCCCCCTACGAGCAGTACTTC
CASSSLQGAPYEQYF
>.|TRBJ2-3|13|.|TRBV30
TGTGCCTGGGTTGGCCGTAGCACAGATACGCAGTATTTT
CAWVGRSTDTQYF
>few|TRBJ1-1|11|.|TRBV20-1
TGCAGTGCCCCGGTAAACACTGAAGCTTTCTTT
CSAPVNTEAFF
>.|TRBJ2-1|15|TRBD2|TRBV7-6
TGTGCCAGCAGCTTAGGGACTAGCGGGGGTAATGAGCAGTTCTTC
CASSLGTSGGNEQFF
>.|TRBJ2-1|15|TRBD2|TRBV7-2
TGTGCCAGCAGTCAAACTAGCGGGGGTGACAATGAGCAGTTCTTC
CASSQTSGGDNEQFF